One sample yielded the 15 T cell receptor beta chains listed below, sequenced in a study of regulatory T cells in long-lasting Graves disease (dated by TCRdb to about 2021). Sample time point, as interpreted from the label and publication: newly diagnosed GD, antithyroid drugs for less than 3 months. For both TCR sequencing and RNA sequencing, RNA was extracted from PBMCs in TRIzol. The library was obtained by multiplex PCR. Sequencing took place on an Illumina HiSeq 4000. TCR beta libraries were built with iRepertoire HTBI primers and Arm-PCR amplification of CDR3 regions. The raw public data were reprocessed by TCRdb itself: fastp quality trimming at Q25, MiXCR clonotype calling, in-frame beta chains only. When rows share a CDR3 protein, they turn into one entry using the most common DNA and genes. Within this sample are fewer than 650,000 distinct CDR3 sequences, with roughly a sixth of them counted one time only. Of the sample, around 11% falls within the top ten clones.

These records were also assigned to another study, of T cells in Graves' hyperthyroidism and ophthalmopathy.

The sequencing used peripheral blood mononuclear cells (PBMCs), collected at new diagnosis, from a patient treated with antithyroid drugs. The receptor source for this set is a man aged 18 to 30 with Graves disease. Donor details come from another sample of the same person, matched by shared clones.

This clonotype was counted ten times or more. The chain carries TRBV6-1 and TRBJ2-1; tentatively, D is TRBD2 (6 bases). The germline V and J ends were trimmed by 7 bases and 7 bases, with 14 bases remaining between them. Per germline, CDR1 MNHNS and CDR2 SASEGT. The CDR3 contains 13 residues. The CDR3 DNA follows: TGTGCCAGCAAGGCGGGGATGAGGAATGAGCAGTTCTTC. This gives the protein CASKAGMRNEQFF.

Turning to this clonotype: This likely came from a read error, as a far larger clone is one base away. The chain uses TRBV20-1 and TRBJ2-1, with 8 bases fitting TRBD1. The CDR3 is 14 residues long. Germline assignment: CDR1 DFQATT and CDR2 SNEGSKA (reference sequence). The V segment lost 3 bases and the J segment 10 bases; nucleotides outside the gene matches: 11. CDR3 region: CSASRDRSFHEQFF. The CDR3 nucleotides read TGCAGTGCTAGCCGGGACAGGTCATTCCACGAGCAGTTCTTC.

The CDR3 reads CASSQDRGSGIPETQYF. CDR3 nucleotide sequence: TGCGCCAGCAGCCAAGATCGAGGAAGCGGGATCCCAGAGACCCAGTACTTC. The chain links TRBV4-1 to TRBJ2-1; 7 nucleotides line up with TRBD2. The J call may be mistaken, given a closer DNA end match to TRBJ2-5. The CDR3 spans 17 residues. Looked up from germline, CDR1 is MGHRA and CDR2 is YSYEKL.

This clonotype has only a few counts. This chain connects TRBV20-1 to TRBJ2-5, with 8 bases aligning to TRBD2. The germline gives CDR1 DFQATT, CDR2 SNEGSKA (reference sequence). The CDR3 totals 15 residues. The V segment lost 7 bases and the J segment 9 bases; nucleotides outside the gene matches: 19. The CDR3 DNA reads as TGCAGTGTGGGGGGCTCCTACCGGGAGGGGTTCGCCCAGTACTTC. Protein: CSVGGSYREGFAQYF.

This rearrangement joins TRBV5-4 to TRBJ2-3; D may be TRBD1 (5 bases). CDR3 length equals 12 residues. V lost 5 bases to trimming and J lost 10 bases, with 14 bases between them. Germline V CDR1 and CDR2: SGHNT, YYREEE (reference sequence). CDR3 in amino acids: CASSPGSNPQYF. In DNA form, the CDR3 reads TGTGCCAGCAGTCCAGGGTCCAACCCGCAGTATTTT.

This rearrangement joins TRBV6-5 to TRBJ1-5, with D perhaps matching TRBD1 (6 bases). V was shortened by 4 bases and J by 5 bases, with 15 bases between the two germline ends. There are 15 residues in the CDR3. CDR1 and CDR2 from the germline V gene are MNHEY and SVGAGI. CDR3 bases: TGTGCCAGCAGTTCCACTAAAAGGGGGTATCAGCCCCAGCATTTT. Translation gives CASSSTKRGYQPQHF.

The chain links TRBV15 to TRBJ2-1, with TRBD2 matching 10 bases. The CDR3 runs 16 residues. V gave up 0 bases and J gave up 8 bases; unmatched junction bases: 7. Germline V gene sequence: CDR1 LNHNV, CDR2 YYDKDF (reference sequence). This CDR3 is CATSRDLLAGAYEQFF. The CDR3 nucleotides read TGTGCCACCAGCAGAGATCTGCTAGCGGGAGCCTATGAGCAGTTCTTC. The full variable domain, with the rest looked up from reference TRBV15 and TRBJ2-1, is DAMVIQNPRYQVTQFGKPVTLSCSQTLNHNVMYWYQQKSSQAPKLLFHYYDKDFNNEADTPDNFQSRRPNTSFCFLDIRSPGLGDTAMYLCATSRDLLAGAYEQFFGPGTRLTVL.

This clonotype has at least ten counts. The chain is built from TRBV5-6 and TRBJ2-3, with D perhaps matching TRBD2 (6 bases). Germline-derived CDR1 and CDR2 are SGHDT and YYEEEE. The CDR3 has 15 amino acids. V was trimmed by 1 base and J by 6 bases, leaving 15 bases between them. The CDR3 here is CASSLRFGGVDTQYF. In DNA form, the CDR3 reads TGTGCCAGCAGCTTGAGGTTTGGAGGGGTGGATACGCAGTATTTT.

This sequence joins TRBV30 and TRBJ2-1; 12 bases line up with TRBD2. CDR3 length: 18 residues. V shed 3 bases, J shed 8 bases, and the junction held 17 bases outside the gene matches. Germline V gene lookup returns CDR1 GTSNPN and CDR2 SVGIG (reference sequence). The CDR3 DNA follows: TGTGCCTGGAGGCGGACTAGCGGGACGACACTTTGGATGGATGAGCAGTTCTTC. This sequence encodes CAWRRTSGTTLWMDEQFF.

This chain links TRBV6-2 or TRBV6-3 with TRBJ2-5; D call uncertain. The CDR3 is 12 amino acids. The V gene's germline CDR1 is MNHEY and CDR2 SVGEGT. Trimming removed 6 bases from V and 5 bases from J, with 10 bases in between. The CDR3: CASRSPSETQYF. The CDR3 DNA follows: TGTGCCAGCAGATCACCTTCCGAGACCCAGTACTTC.

Many counts were recorded for this clonotype. This chain links TRBV20-1 with TRBJ2-5; 8 bases map to TRBD2. The germline V gene has CDR1 DFQATT and CDR2 SNEGSKA (reference sequence). Unmatched junction bases numbered 5, after V lost 2 bases and J lost 3 bases. The CDR3 totals 14 residues. The CDR3 DNA reads TGCAGTGCTAGATTCGCGGGGGGAGAAGAGACCCAGTACTTC. This codes for CSARFAGGEETQYF.

This sequence joins TRBV5-1 and TRBJ1-4; D is unresolved. CDR1 is SGHRS, CDR2 YFSETQ, per germline. V lost 0 bases to trimming and J lost 5 bases, with 8 bases between them. This CDR3 has 14 amino acids. DNA of the CDR3: TGCGCCAGCAGCTTGGCCGGGATCAATGAAAAACTGTTTTTT. Translation: CASSLAGINEKLFF.

This clonotype was found once. It may be a read error: a sequence one base away is much more abundant. The V gene is TRBV13, the J gene TRBJ1-1; D is unresolved. The CDR3 runs to 13 residues. Germline loops: CDR1 PRHDT, CDR2 FYEKMQ (reference sequence). V was pared by 4 bases and J by 8 bases, with 14 bases between. CDR3 sequence: CASSSDARGEAFF. DNA of the CDR3: TGTGCCAGCAGCTCGGACGCCCGAGGGGAAGCTTTCTTT.

The chain uses TRBV7-3 and TRBJ2-3, with D possibly TRBD1 on 5 matching bases. Germline CDR1 SGHTA, CDR2 FQGTGA. Trimming took 0 bases from V and 1 from J, leaving 8 bases between them. The CDR3 sequence is 15 residues long. The CDR3 DNA is TGTGCCAGCAGCTTAACCCGACAGCGCACAGATACGCAGTATTTT. Protein: CASSLTRQRTDTQYF. The whole variable domain, filled in from reference TRBV7-3 and TRBJ2-3, reads GAGVSQTPSNKVTEKGKYVELRCDPISGHTALYWYRQSLGQGPEFLIYFQGTGAADDSGLPNDRFFAVRPEGSVSTLKIQRTERGDSAVYLCASSLTRQRTDTQYFGPGTRLTVL.

The rearrangement links TRBV7-8 to TRBJ2-1, with D possibly being TRBD2 (5 bases). The length of the CDR3 is 14 residues. The V and J ends lost 4 bases and 9 bases respectively, with 16 bases between them. Germline V CDR1 and CDR2: SGHVS, FQNEAQ. The CDR3 bases are TGTGCCAGCAGCTCACTAGTGGCCCACAGTGAGCAGTTCTTC. Translation: CASSSLVAHSEQFF.